The clone carrying this T cell receptor beta chain was seen at least ten times. Its antigen is unknown. The data were obtained in a study of T cells in Graves' hyperthyroidism and ophthalmopathy. Findings and limits, study-wide: Stable hyperthyroidism and ophthalmopathy were separated using 13 V-J signatures.

Germline CDR1 is SQVTM and CDR2 is ANQGSEA. Trimming pared 2 bases from V and 7 bases from J, leaving 12 bases between. This CDR3 contains 13 residues. It was uncontrolled infection, other autoimmune disease, pregnancy or lactation that excluded patients. Researchers took RNA transcripts and amplified the TCR beta CDR3 regions from them. First-round RT-PCR with HTBI primers amplified the TCR CDR3 region. MiXCR, applied by TCRdb to the multiplex PCR reads, yields one record per CDR3 protein. The table includes a few hundred thousand distinct CDR3 sequences, about a sixth detected once. The specimen was blood. The V and J genes are TRBV29-1 and TRBJ2-1; weak D call: TRBD2 (6 bases). The clonotype was recovered from a woman in her thirties or forties with Graves' ophthalmopathy. As DNA, the CDR3 is TGCAGCGTTGAAAGAGAGGCGGGAAATGAGCAGTTCTTC. Translated, it gives CSVEREAGNEQFF.